These 13 T cell receptor beta chains came from one sample sequenced in a study of control samples from healthy donors and cancer patients (dated by TCRdb to the early 2020s). Libraries came from the immunoSEQ multiplex PCR assay. TCRdb limited this immuneACCESS table to in-frame rearrangements with V and J called. A share of clones is missing; checked studies link under half to unresolved V genes, and the rest is unexplained. The sample table lists 130,000 to 150,000 clones, about nine tenths of them with a count of one. The top ten constitute around 11% of the sample. The sequenced sample was blood. The receptors stem from a man aged 25 to 40 in good health.

The chain recombines TRBV19 with TRBJ1-5, with D possibly being TRBD1 (5 bases). CDR1 and CDR2 (germline): LNHDA, SQIVND (reference sequence). Trimming removed 7 bases from V and 1 base from J, with 17 bases in between. The CDR3 runs 16 residues. The chain's CDR3 is CASMGEGWGSNQPQHF. CDR3 sequence (DNA): TGTGCCAGTATGGGGGAGGGATGGGGAAGCAATCAGCCCCAGCATTTT.

This sequence joins TRBV11-2 and TRBJ2-3; the D gene is possibly TRBD2 (6 bases). There are 15 residues in the CDR3. Trimming left V 0 bases short and J 1 base short, with 8 bases between. Germline-derived CDR1 and CDR2 are SGHAT and FQNNGV. The CDR3 spells CASSLDSGRTDTQYF. The CDR3 coding sequence is TGTGCCAGCAGCTTAGATAGCGGACGCACAGATACGCAGTATTTT.

CDR3 loop: CASSPPEGMNTEAFF. As DNA, the CDR3 is TGTGCCAGCAGCCCCCCTGAGGGGATGAACACTGAAGCTTTCTTT. This chain connects TRBV5-4 to TRBJ1-1; TRBD1 might be the D (5 bases). The germline CDR1 and CDR2 sequences are SGHNT and YYREEE (reference sequence). The CDR3 is 15 amino acids. Trimming stripped 4 bases from V and 0 bases from J, with 13 bases between.

This chain connects TRBV6-5 to TRBJ1-3, with TRBD1 identical over 8 bases. This CDR3 spans 15 amino acids. Losses at the gene ends were 6 bases for V and 0 bases for J; bases not matched to a gene: 4. Looked up from germline, CDR1 is MNHEY and CDR2 is SVGAGI. CDR3 DNA sequence: TGTGCCAGCAGGCGGGACAGGACCTCTGGAAACACCATATATTTT. This gives the protein CASRRDRTSGNTIYF.

J is TRBJ2-3 and V is TRBV27; D gene unclear. The CDR3 runs 13 residues. V was shortened by 1 base and J by 2 bases, with 4 bases between the two germline ends. Germline CDR1 MNHEY, CDR2 SMNVEV (reference sequence). The CDR3 coding sequence is TGTGCCAGCAGTTTATTAAACACAGATACGCAGTATTTT. It specifies CASSLLNTDTQYF.

The V gene is TRBV4-3, the J gene TRBJ1-2, with 7 bases fitting TRBD1. The CDR3 runs to 14 residues. V shed 1 base, J shed 3 bases, and the junction held 2 bases outside the gene matches. The germline CDR1 and CDR2 sequences are LGHNA and YSLEER. The CDR3: CASSQGTGDYGYTF. The DNA for the CDR3 is TGCGCCAGCAGCCAAGGAACAGGGGACTATGGCTACACCTTC.

This chain links TRBV15 with TRBJ2-7; D not resolved. This CDR3 has 14 amino acids. Deletions cut 1 base from V and 1 base from J, with 8 bases between. Germline CDR1 is LNHNV and CDR2 is YYDKDF (reference sequence). The CDR3 bases are TGTGCCACCAGCAGAGGGGTGGGATCCTACGAGCAGTACTTC. Translating gives CATSRGVGSYEQYF.

This chain connects TRBV2 to TRBJ1-4, with D perhaps matching TRBD1 (5 bases). V lost 6 bases and J lost 8, with 25 bases in between. The V gene's germline CDR1 is SNHLY and CDR2 FYNNEI. CDR3 length: 17 amino acids. In nucleotides, the CDR3 is TGTGCCAGCAGGGTAGCCGGGACTTTCGCCAAAGGAGAAAAACTGTTTTTT. Translating it yields CASRVAGTFAKGEKLFF.

V is TRBV19 and J is TRBJ2-1; TRBD1 matches 7 bases. Per germline, CDR1 LNHDA and CDR2 SQIVND (reference sequence). The V gene end was trimmed by 5 bases and the J gene end by 2 bases; junction bases not matched to a gene: 6. The CDR3 is 15 residues long. The CDR3 reads CASSEDRPPYNEQFF. The CDR3 DNA is TGTGCCAGTAGTGAGGACAGGCCCCCCTACAATGAGCAGTTCTTC.

This rearrangement joins TRBV2 to TRBJ2-1, with 13 bases aligning to TRBD2. The CDR3 totals 15 residues. The germline V gene encodes CDR1 SNHLY and CDR2 FYNNEI. The V gene end was trimmed by 7 bases and the J gene end by 9 bases; junction bases not matched to a gene: 9. This CDR3 reads CASTLGLAGVSEQFF. The CDR3 DNA sequence: TGTGCCAGCACTTTAGGACTAGCGGGAGTCAGTGAGCAGTTCTTC. Combining the CDR3 with reference TRBV2 and TRBJ2-1 gives the whole variable domain EPEVTQTPSHQVTQMGQEVILRCVPISNHLYFYWYRQILGQKVEFLVSFYNNEISEKSEIFDDQFSVERPDGSNFTLKIRSTKLEDSAMYFCASTLGLAGVSEQFFGPGTRLTVL.

The chain is built from TRBV3-1 (or the pseudogene TRBV3-2) and TRBJ2-7; perhaps TRBD1 as D (5 bases). The CDR3 sequence is 13 residues long. Germline values: CDR1 LGHDT, CDR2 YNNKEL (reference sequence). The germline V and J ends were trimmed by 3 bases and 2 bases, with 8 bases remaining between them. CDR3 protein: CASSQQGTYEQYF. CDR3 DNA: TGTGCCAGCAGCCAGCAGGGTACCTACGAGCAGTACTTC.

This sequence joins TRBV12-5 and TRBJ1-3; TRBD1 matches 7 bases. The CDR3 length is 15 residues. Germline trimming cut 5 bases from V and 3 bases from J; bases unmatched to any gene: 7. In germline, CDR1 is LGHNT, CDR2 FRNRAP. CDR3 in amino acids: CASGLQTGSGNTIYF. CDR3 in DNA: TGTGCTAGTGGTCTCCAGACAGGGAGTGGAAACACCATATATTTT.

This chain uses TRBV11-2 with TRBJ2-5, with D hard to call. Trimming stripped 1 base from V and 4 bases from J, with 1 base between. The CDR3 covers 11 residues. Looked up from germline, CDR1 is SGHAT and CDR2 is FQNNGV. The CDR3 loop reads CASSLGETQYF. DNA of the CDR3: TGTGCCAGCAGCTTAGGAGAGACCCAGTACTTC.